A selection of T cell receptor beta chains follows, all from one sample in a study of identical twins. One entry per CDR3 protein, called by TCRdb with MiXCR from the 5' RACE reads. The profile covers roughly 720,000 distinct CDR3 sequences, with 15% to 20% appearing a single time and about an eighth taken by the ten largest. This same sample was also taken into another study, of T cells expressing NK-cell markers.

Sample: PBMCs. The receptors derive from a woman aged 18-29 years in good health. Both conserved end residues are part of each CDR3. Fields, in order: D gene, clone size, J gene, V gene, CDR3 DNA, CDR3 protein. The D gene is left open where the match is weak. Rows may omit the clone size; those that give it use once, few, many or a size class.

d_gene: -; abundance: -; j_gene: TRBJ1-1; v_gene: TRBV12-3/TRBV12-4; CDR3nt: TGTGCCAGCGCTCGACAGGTTCTTGAAGCTTTCTTT; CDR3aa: CASARQVLEAFF
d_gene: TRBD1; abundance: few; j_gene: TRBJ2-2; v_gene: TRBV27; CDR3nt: TGTGCCAGCAGATGGGGACAGGGGGCGACCGGGGAGCTGTTTTTT; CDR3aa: CASRWGQGATGELFF
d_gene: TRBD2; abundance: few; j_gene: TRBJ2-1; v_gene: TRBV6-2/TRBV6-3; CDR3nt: TGTGCCAGCAGTGGGGGACTAGCGACGGCCAATGAGCAGTTCTTC; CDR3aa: CASSGGLATANEQFF
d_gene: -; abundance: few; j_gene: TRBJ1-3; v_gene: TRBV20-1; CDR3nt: TGCAGTGCTAGACGCGGGACAACTGGAAACACCATATATTTT; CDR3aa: CSARRGTTGNTIYF
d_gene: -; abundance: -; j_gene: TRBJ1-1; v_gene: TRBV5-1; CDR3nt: TGCGCCAGCAGCCAAGGGACACAGAACACTGAAGCTTTCTTT; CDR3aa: CASSQGTQNTEAFF
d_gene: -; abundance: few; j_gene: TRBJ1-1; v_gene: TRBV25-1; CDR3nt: TGTGCCAGCTCGAAGTCCCAGGGGAACACTGAAGCTTTCTTT; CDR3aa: CASSKSQGNTEAFF
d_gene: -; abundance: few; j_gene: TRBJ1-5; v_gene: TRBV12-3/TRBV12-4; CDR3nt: TGTGCCAGCAGCCGCGGGGGCTACAATCAGCCCCAGCATTTT; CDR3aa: CASSRGGYNQPQHF
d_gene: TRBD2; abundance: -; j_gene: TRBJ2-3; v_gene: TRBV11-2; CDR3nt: TGTGCCAGCAGCTCGGGACTAGCGGGAGGCCTTCGTCTCAATACGCAGTATTTT; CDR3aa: CASSSGLAGGLRLNTQYF
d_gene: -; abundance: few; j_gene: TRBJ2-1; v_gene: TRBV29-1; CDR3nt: TGCAGCGTTATGCGAAATCTCCGGGGGTTTGAGCAGTTCTTC; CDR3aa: CSVMRNLRGFEQFF
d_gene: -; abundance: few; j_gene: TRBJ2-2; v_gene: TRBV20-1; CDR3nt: TGCAGTGCTAGAGCCCGGGCAGGGTACACCGGGGAGCTGTTTTTT; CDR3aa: CSARARAGYTGELFF
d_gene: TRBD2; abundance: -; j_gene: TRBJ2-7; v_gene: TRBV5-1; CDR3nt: TGCGCCAGCAGCTTGGCCGGCGGGAGGGAAGGCGAGCAGTACTTC; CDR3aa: CASSLAGGREGEQYF
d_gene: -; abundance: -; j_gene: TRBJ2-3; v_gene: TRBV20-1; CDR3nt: TGCAGTGCCTGGCCGGGGTCGAGGGATACGCAGTATTTT; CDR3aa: CSAWPGSRDTQYF
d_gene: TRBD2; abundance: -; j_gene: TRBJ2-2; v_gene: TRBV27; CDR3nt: TGTGCCAGCAGACGACTAGCAGCAAACACCGGGGAGCTGTTTTTT; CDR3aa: CASRRLAANTGELFF
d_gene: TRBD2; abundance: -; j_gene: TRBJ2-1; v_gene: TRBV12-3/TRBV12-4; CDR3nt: TGTGCCAGCAGATCCCAACTAGCGGGGACGAATGAGCAGTTCTTC; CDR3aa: CASRSQLAGTNEQFF
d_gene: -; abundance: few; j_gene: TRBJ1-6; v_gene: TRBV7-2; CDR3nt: TGTGCCAGCAAGGAGGATTTCTCACCCCTCCACTTT; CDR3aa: CASKEDFSPLHF
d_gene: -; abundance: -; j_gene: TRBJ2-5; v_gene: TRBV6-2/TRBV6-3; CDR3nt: TGTGCCAGCAGCTACAGGGAAGAGACCCAGTACTTC; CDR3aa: CASSYREETQYF
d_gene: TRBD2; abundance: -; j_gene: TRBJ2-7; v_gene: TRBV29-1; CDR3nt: TGCAGCGTTTCTAGCGGGGGTTCCTACGAGCAGTACTTC; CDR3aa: CSVSSGGSYEQYF
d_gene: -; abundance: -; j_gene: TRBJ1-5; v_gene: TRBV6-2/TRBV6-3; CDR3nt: TGTGCCAGCAGTTACGTACTAGGGAGGGGGAATCAGCCCCAGCATTTT; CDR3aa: CASSYVLGRGNQPQHF
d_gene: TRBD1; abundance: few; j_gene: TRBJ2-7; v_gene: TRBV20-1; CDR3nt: TGCAGCGCTAGGAATCGGGACAGGGGGAACGAGCAGTACTTC; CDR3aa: CSARNRDRGNEQYF
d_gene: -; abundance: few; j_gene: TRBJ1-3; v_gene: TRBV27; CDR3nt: TGTGCCAGTTCAAGGGTGCTCTCTGGAAACACCATATATTTT; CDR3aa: CASSRVLSGNTIYF
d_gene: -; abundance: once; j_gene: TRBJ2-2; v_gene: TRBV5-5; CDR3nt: TGTGCCAGCAGCTTTGTGCTCCTCTCCGGGGAGCTGCTTTTT; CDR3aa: CASSFVLLSGELLF
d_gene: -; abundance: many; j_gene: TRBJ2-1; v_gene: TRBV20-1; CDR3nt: TGCAGTGCTCGCTCCTACAATGAGCAGTTCTTC; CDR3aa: CSARSYNEQFF
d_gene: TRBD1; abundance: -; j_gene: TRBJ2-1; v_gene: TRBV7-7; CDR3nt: TGTGCTAGCAGCCCGACGGGACAGGGCTACAATGAGCAGTTCTTC; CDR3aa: CASSPTGQGYNEQFF
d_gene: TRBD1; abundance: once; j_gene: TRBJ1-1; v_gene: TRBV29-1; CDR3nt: TGCAGCGTTGATAGGACAGGAAGGACTGAAGCTTTCTTT; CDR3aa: CSVDRTGRTEAFF
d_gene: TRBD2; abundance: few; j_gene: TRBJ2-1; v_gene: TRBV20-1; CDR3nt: TGCAGTGCTAGTTCCAGGACTAGAGGCAATGAGCAGTTCTTC; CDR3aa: CSASSRTRGNEQFF
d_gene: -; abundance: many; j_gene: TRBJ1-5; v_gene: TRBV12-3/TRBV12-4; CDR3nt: TGTGCCAGCAGTTTGCTGGGTATGCAGCCCCAGCATTTT; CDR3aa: CASSLLGMQPQHF
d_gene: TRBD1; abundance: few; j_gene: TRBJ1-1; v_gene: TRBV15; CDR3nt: TGTGCCACCAGCAGACCGTCCCGACAGGGCCTGAACACTGAAGCTTTCTTT; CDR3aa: CATSRPSRQGLNTEAFF
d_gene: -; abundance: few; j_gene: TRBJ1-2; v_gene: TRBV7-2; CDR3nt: TGTGCCAGCAGCCTAAATTACCAGGGATACACCTTC; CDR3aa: CASSLNYQGYTF